Following are 25 T cell receptor beta chains from one sample sequenced in a study of cytomegalovirus exposure and HLA in healthy donors. Both 60 Vbeta primers and 13 Jbeta primers went into the PCR. The data were produced by immunoSEQ multiplex PCR, yet TCRdb's version contains in-frame clones alone and is incomplete. The table has tens of thousands of clones, roughly 78% seen once. What was sequenced was PBMCs. The receptors derive from a man aged 35 to 55 in good health and CMV-seronegative.

This clone has only a few counts. This chain uses TRBV30 with TRBJ2-1; no definite D call. Trimming cost V 1 base and J 4 bases, with 5 bases left between them. CDR3 length equals 12 residues. The germline CDR1 and CDR2 sequences are GTSNPN and SVGIG (reference sequence). The CDR3 region is CAWSEQYNEQFF. The DNA of the CDR3 is TGTGCCTGGAGTGAACAGTACAATGAGCAGTTCTTC.

This clone appeared a single time. CDR3 nucleotides: TGCGCCAGCAGCCAGGCCAGCGGACAGGGCTACTATGGCTACACCTTC. It encodes CASSQASGQGYYGYTF. The chain uses TRBV4-1 and TRBJ1-2; TRBD1 aligns across 8 bases. The germline CDR1 and CDR2 sequences are MGHRA and YSYEKL. The CDR3 consists of 16 residues. V was clipped by 3 bases and J by 3 bases; unmatched bases: 9.

This clone was observed a single time. V usage is TRBV9 and J usage is TRBJ2-5; 9 bases match TRBD2. V shed 4 bases, J shed 4 bases, and the junction held 8 bases outside the gene matches. This CDR3 comprises 15 residues. CDR1 and CDR2 from the germline V gene are SGDLS and YYNGEE. This CDR3 is CASSLSGSQLETQYF. CDR3 DNA: TGTGCCAGCAGCCTTAGCGGGAGTCAACTAGAGACCCAGTACTTC.

This chain links TRBV10-3 with TRBJ2-5, with 10 nucleotides matching TRBD2. From germline, CDR1 is ENHRY and CDR2 SYGVKD. CDR3 length equals 20 residues. V was pared by 2 bases and J by 2 bases, with 17 bases of the junction left unmatched. CDR3 sequence reads: CAISERSQRGGTSEQETQYF. CDR3 DNA sequence: TGTGCCATCAGTGAGAGATCCCAAAGGGGGGGGACTAGCGAGCAAGAGACCCAGTACTTC.

This clone was seen a handful of times. V and J are TRBV5-1 and TRBJ2-3; D is perhaps TRBD1 (6 bases). The CDR3 runs 14 residues. V was clipped by 0 bases and J by 3 bases, with 8 bases between them. Germline V CDR1 and CDR2: SGHRS, YFSETQ. The CDR3 sequence is CASSLGRGTDTQYF. CDR3 nucleotide sequence: TGCGCCAGCAGCTTGGGCAGGGGAACAGATACGCAGTATTTT.

CDR3 bases: TGTGCCAGCTCTGGACTAGCGGTAACAGATACGCAGTATTTT. Its translation: CASSGLAVTDTQYF. This chain links TRBV9 with TRBJ2-3; 10 nucleotides match TRBD2. Germline-derived CDR1 and CDR2 are SGDLS and YYNGEE. V lost 7 bases, J lost 3 bases, and 5 bases stayed unmatched. The CDR3 length is 14 residues.

This clone was seen a few times. The genes are TRBV7-2 and TRBJ2-5; 12 bases are shared with TRBD2. The ends lost 8 bases at V and 2 bases at J; junction bases unmatched: 3. The CDR3 runs to 14 residues. Germline V gives CDR1 SGHTA, CDR2 FQGNSA. The CDR3 DNA follows: TGTGCCAGCGGGCTAGCGGGAGGGCAAGAGACCCAGTACTTC. This codes for CASGLAGGQETQYF.

This clone was seen a few times. The gene calls are TRBV30 and TRBJ2-7, with D hard to call. Germline lookup yields CDR1 GTSNPN and CDR2 SVGIG (reference sequence). Deletions cut 1 base from V and 7 bases from J, with 14 bases between. The CDR3 is made up of 13 amino acids. The DNA of the CDR3 is TGTGCCTGGAGTGGGAGTCCTACGATTGAGCAGTACTTC. It specifies CAWSGSPTIEQYF.

The J gene is TRBJ2-3, the V gene TRBV2; TRBD1 aligns across 8 bases. The V segment lost 5 bases and the J segment 5 bases; nucleotides outside the gene matches: 3. Germline values: CDR1 SNHLY, CDR2 FYNNEI. The CDR3 has 13 amino acids. The DNA of the CDR3 is TGTGCCAGCAGTAGGGACAGGAAAGATACGCAGTATTTT. This codes for CASSRDRKDTQYF. The complete variable domain, with remaining parts taken from reference TRBV2 and TRBJ2-3, reads EPEVTQTPSHQVTQMGQEVILRCVPISNHLYFYWYRQILGQKVEFLVSFYNNEISEKSEIFDDQFSVERPDGSNFTLKIRSTKLEDSAMYFCASSRDRKDTQYFGPGTRLTVL.

The chain employs TRBV10-2 and TRBJ1-5; D is uncertain. Germline V lookup: CDR1 WSHSY, CDR2 SAAADI. Trimming removed 10 bases from V and 0 bases from J, with 10 bases in between. CDR3 size: 13 residues. CDR3 nucleotides: TGCGCCACCCGGGAGGCTAGCAATCAGCCCCAGCATTTT. This gives the protein CATREASNQPQHF.

The chain has TRBV9 and TRBJ2-6; the D is unclear. This CDR3 is 15 amino acids long. The germline V gene encodes CDR1 SGDLS and CDR2 YYNGEE. Between the trimmed V and J ends, which lost 5 bases and 0 bases, there was a span of 9 bases. The CDR3 sequence is CASRGPNSGANVLTF. The CDR3 region has the DNA TGTGCCAGCAGGGGCCCGAACTCTGGGGCCAACGTCCTGACTTTC.

The chain has TRBV14 and TRBJ2-1; 11 nucleotides match TRBD2. This CDR3 is 17 amino acids long. The V gene end was trimmed by 5 bases and the J gene end by 1 base; junction bases not matched to a gene: 7. Per germline, CDR1 SGHDN and CDR2 FVKESK. The CDR3 coding sequence is TGTGCCAGCAGCTTGGGGACTAGCGGCCCGTCCTACAATGAGCAGTTCTTC. It yields the protein CASSLGTSGPSYNEQFF.

This clone was picked up one time. An end of the junction differs from the germline gene, which may be a read error. V and J are TRBV7-9 and TRBJ2-6; no firm D call. The CDR3 loop spans 17 amino acids. Per the germline V gene, CDR1 is SEHNR and CDR2 is FQNEAQ (reference sequence). The CDR3 region is CSSSLVVLPSGANVLTF. The CDR3 DNA reads TGTTCCAGCAGCTTAGTTGTCCTACCCTCTGGGGCCAACGTCCTGACTTTC.

V and J are TRBV7-9 and TRBJ2-2; TRBD2 might be the D (6 bases). V was cut by 5 bases and J by 4 bases, with 14 bases left in between. CDR1 is SEHNR and CDR2 is FQNEAQ in the germline V gene (reference sequence). The length of the CDR3 is 15 residues. The chain's CDR3 is CASSPGGGPTGELFF. The CDR3 nucleotides are TGTGCCAGCAGCCCCGGGGGAGGACCCACCGGGGAGCTGTTTTTT.

This chain connects TRBV27 to TRBJ2-1, with 8 nucleotides matching TRBD1. This CDR3 comprises 16 residues. Trimming took 4 bases from V and 4 from J; bases not matched to a gene: 9. Germline V gene sequence: CDR1 MNHEY, CDR2 SMNVEV (reference sequence). The CDR3 reads CASSYPTGAQYNEQFF. The CDR3 DNA reads TGTGCCAGCAGTTACCCGACAGGGGCCCAATACAATGAGCAGTTCTTC.

The V and J genes are TRBV7-9 and TRBJ2-3; 8 bases match TRBD2. The CDR3 is 15 residues long. CDR1 is SEHNR, CDR2 FQNEAQ, per germline (reference sequence). Germline trimming cut 1 base from V and 2 bases from J; bases unmatched to any gene: 2. The CDR3 nucleotides read TGTGCCAGCAGCTTAGGACTAGCGAACACAGATACGCAGTATTTT. Protein product: CASSLGLANTDTQYF.

The CDR3 sequence: CASSLYYEQYF. The CDR3 DNA reads TGTGCCAGCAGCCTCTACTACGAGCAGTACTTC. The J gene is TRBJ2-7, the V gene TRBV7-9, with D unresolved. CDR1 is SEHNR and CDR2 is FQNEAQ in the germline V gene (reference sequence). CDR3 length equals 11 residues. The V gene lost 5 bases and the J gene lost 3 bases, with 5 bases spanning the gap. Full variable domain (rest looked up from reference TRBV7-9 and TRBJ2-7): DTGVSQNPRHKITKRGQNVTFRCDPISEHNRLYWYRQTLGQGPEFLTYFQNEAQLEKSRLLSDRFSAERPKGSFSTLEIQRTEQGDSAMYLCASSLYYEQYFGPGTRLTVT.

The chain uses TRBV15 and TRBJ2-7; the D gene is possibly TRBD2 (5 bases). CDR3 size: 14 residues. Per germline, CDR1 LNHNV and CDR2 YYDKDF (reference sequence). V was pared by 1 base and J by 1 base, with 8 bases between. DNA of the CDR3: TGTGCCACCAGCAGAGCACGGGAATCCTACGAGCAGTACTTC. It is translated as CATSRARESYEQYF. Using reference TRBV15 and TRBJ2-7 for the parts outside the CDR3, the full variable domain is DAMVIQNPRYQVTQFGKPVTLSCSQTLNHNVMYWYQQKSSQAPKLLFHYYDKDFNNEADTPDNFQSRRPNTSFCFLDIRSPGLGDTAMYLCATSRARESYEQYFGPGTRLTVT.

The V and J genes are TRBV7-9 and TRBJ1-1; perhaps TRBD1 as D (6 bases). Per the germline V gene, CDR1 is SEHNR and CDR2 is FQNEAQ (reference sequence). Trimming removed 7 bases from V and 1 base from J, with 16 bases in between. The CDR3 loop spans 15 amino acids. DNA of the CDR3: TGTGCCAGCATCGAAAGGGGGGGGAGGAACACTGAAGCTTTCTTT. Its protein is CASIERGGRNTEAFF.

In this sample, this clone turned up a few times. This chain uses TRBV15 with TRBJ2-7, with unresolved D. The CDR3 has 12 residues. The germline gives CDR1 LNHNV, CDR2 YYDKDF (reference sequence). The V end was cut by 0 bases, the J end by 3 bases, with 3 bases between. CDR3 coding DNA: TGTGCCACCAGCAGAGACTACTACGAGCAGTACTTC. It yields the protein CATSRDYYEQYF.

The V and J genes are TRBV19 and TRBJ2-3; D remains ambiguous. The CDR3 runs 14 residues. The V end lost 2 bases, the J end lost 3 bases, and 9 bases lay between the germline ends. Looked up from germline, CDR1 is LNHDA and CDR2 is SQIVND (reference sequence). The CDR3 region is CASSIRGRTDTQYF. The CDR3 DNA is TGTGCCAGTAGTATACGAGGTCGAACAGATACGCAGTATTTT. The full variable domain, with the rest looked up from reference TRBV19 and TRBJ2-3, is DGGITQSPKYLFRKEGQNVTLSCEQNLNHDAMYWYRQDPGQGLRLIYYSQIVNDFQKGDIAEGYSVSREKKESFPLTVTSAQKNPTAFYLCASSIRGRTDTQYFGPGTRLTVL.

The chain joins TRBV14 to TRBJ2-5, with D perhaps matching TRBD2 (6 bases). Trimming stripped 1 base from V and 11 bases from J, with 17 bases between. CDR1 is SGHDN and CDR2 is FVKESK in the germline V gene. The CDR3 loop spans 14 amino acids. The CDR3 coding sequence is TGTGCCAGCAGCCAAGTAAGACCCGGCGGGGAGCAGTACTTC. It yields the protein CASSQVRPGGEQYF.

The rearrangement uses TRBV7-9 and TRBJ2-5; 9 bases line up with TRBD1. Germline CDR1 and CDR2: SEHNR and FQNEAQ (reference sequence). Trimming removed 4 bases from V and 4 bases from J; junction bases left unmatched: 4. This CDR3 has 14 amino acids. CDR3 protein: CASSSDRGGETQYF. The CDR3 nucleotides are TGTGCCAGCAGCTCGGACAGGGGAGGAGAGACCCAGTACTTC.

V gene TRBV7-2 combines with J gene TRBJ2-1; no clear D. Germline V lookup: CDR1 SGHTA, CDR2 FQGNSA. V lost 5 bases to trimming and J lost 9 bases, with 8 bases between them. The CDR3 totals 11 residues. CDR3 sequence: CASSSSLEQFF. The DNA of the CDR3 is TGTGCCAGCAGCAGTAGCCTTGAGCAGTTCTTC.

CDR3 in amino acids: CASIGQKTLNTEAFF. The CDR3 nucleotides read TGTGCCAGTATTGGACAGAAGACATTGAACACTGAAGCTTTCTTT. The chain recombines TRBV19 with TRBJ1-1, with a possible D match to TRBD1 (6 bases). Trimming pared 7 bases from V and 0 bases from J, leaving 15 bases between. CDR3 length: 15 amino acids. CDR1 LNHDA and CDR2 SQIVND come from the germline V gene (reference sequence).